The 32 T cell receptor beta chains below come from one sample, sequenced in a study of blood T cell repertoires in COVID-19. The method was immunoSEQ multiplex PCR; TCRdb's version includes in-frame clones alone and lacks a portion of them. Counted here are about 240,000 clones, roughly 87% occurring once; the ten biggest clones make up 2.5% to 3%. The specimen was PBMCs or T cells enriched from blood (not recorded which). The receptors originated from a woman aged 25 to 45 with acute COVID-19.

The V call is TRBV2, the J call TRBJ1-4, with 10 bases that match TRBD1. This CDR3 has 17 residues. The V and J ends lost 5 bases and 4 bases, in that order; junction bases with no gene match: 10. Germline assignment: CDR1 SNHLY and CDR2 FYNNEI. The CDR3 sequence is CASSKTGGAWGNEKLFF. For the CDR3, the DNA is TGTGCCAGCAGTAAGACAGGGGGCGCGTGGGGTAATGAAAAACTGTTTTTT.

In DNA, the CDR3 is TGCGCCAGCAGCCGCGACAGGGACACGTTCGAGCAGTACTTC. Residues: CASSRDRDTFEQYF. The rearrangement uses TRBV4-3 and TRBJ2-7; 7 bases agree with TRBD1. The V and J ends lost 4 bases and 6 bases, in that order; junction bases with no gene match: 9. The CDR3 is 14 residues long. Germline V gene sequence: CDR1 LGHNA, CDR2 YSLEER.

As to this clone: At one of its ends the junction is not consistent with the germline gene, which may arise from a read error. The chain links TRBV7-7 to TRBJ2-2, with 10 bases lining up with TRBD1. CDR1 is SSHAT, CDR2 FNYEAQ, per germline (reference sequence). The CDR3 is 15 residues long. CDR3 sequence: CASSPGQGGTGELFF. The DNA of the CDR3 is TGTGCTAGCAGCCCAGGACAGGGGGGGACCGGGGAGCTGTTTTTT. Based on the CDR3 plus reference TRBV7-7 and TRBJ2-2, the full variable domain is GAGVSQSPRYKVTKRGQDVTLRCDPISSHATLYWYQQALGQGPEFLTYFNYEAQPDKSGLPSDRFSAERPEGSISTLTIQRTEQRDSAMYRCASSPGQGGTGELFFGEGSRLTVL.

This clone was observed a few times. The rearrangement links TRBV7-9 to TRBJ2-7, with a possible D match to TRBD2 (6 bases). This CDR3 contains 14 residues. The germline V gene has CDR1 SEHNR and CDR2 FQNEAQ (reference sequence). With 3 bases removed from V and 6 bases from J, the gap between germline ends came to 15 bases. The chain's CDR3 is CASSLELGGGEQYF. Here the CDR3 DNA reads TGTGCCAGCAGCTTGGAATTGGGGGGTGGCGAGCAGTACTTC. Supplemented by reference TRBV7-9 and TRBJ2-7, the full variable domain reads DTGVSQNPRHKITKRGQNVTFRCDPISEHNRLYWYRQTLGQGPEFLTYFQNEAQLEKSRLLSDRFSAERPKGSFSTLEIQRTEQGDSAMYLCASSLELGGGEQYFGPGTRLTVT.

In its sample, this clone was seen a few times. V is TRBV7-6 and J is TRBJ1-4; perhaps TRBD1 as D (6 bases). This CDR3 has 15 residues. The germline gives CDR1 SGHVS, CDR2 FNYEAQ. V gave up 4 bases and J gave up 6 bases, with 15 bases separating them. CDR3 amino acids: CASSYGQRPDEKLFF. As DNA, the CDR3 is TGTGCCAGCAGCTATGGACAGCGCCCGGATGAAAAACTGTTTTTT.

This rearrangement joins TRBV11-2 to TRBJ2-4; maybe TRBD1 (6 bases). Germline values: CDR1 SGHAT, CDR2 FQNNGV. The V end was cut by 4 bases, the J end by 5 bases, with 15 bases between. This CDR3 contains 15 residues. CDR3 nucleotides: TGTGCCAGCAGCTCCGAGGGGGTTCGCCAAAACATTCAGTACTTC. Its translation is CASSSEGVRQNIQYF.

The chain uses TRBV13 and TRBJ2-7; 9 bases agree with TRBD1. The CDR3 length is 17 residues. The ends lost 5 bases at V and 3 bases at J; junction bases unmatched: 14. CDR1 is PRHDT and CDR2 is FYEKMQ in the germline V gene (reference sequence). In DNA form, the CDR3 reads TGTGCCAGCAGCGCATGGGACACCGGGACAGGGATCTACGAGCAGTACTTC. It specifies CASSAWDTGTGIYEQYF.

The V call is TRBV4-1, the J call TRBJ1-5; perhaps TRBD1 as D (5 bases). The CDR3 has 16 residues. Germline loops: CDR1 MGHRA, CDR2 YSYEKL. The V and J ends lost 0 bases and 3 bases respectively, with 12 bases between them. This CDR3 is CASSQDSGTVNQPQHF. The CDR3 nucleotides are TGCGCCAGCAGCCAAGATTCAGGGACTGTCAATCAGCCCCAGCATTTT.

The V gene is TRBV7-2, the J gene TRBJ2-5; a possible D gene is TRBD2 (7 bases). CDR3 size: 17 residues. V was shortened by 1 base and J by 1 base, with 16 bases between the two germline ends. CDR1 is SGHTA and CDR2 is FQGNSA in the germline V gene. Written as DNA, the CDR3 is TGTGCCAGCAGCTTAGGATCTGGGGGAGGGGGCCAAGAGACCCAGTACTTC. It codes for CASSLGSGGGGQETQYF.

The chain uses TRBV13 and TRBJ1-1; 7 bases map to TRBD1. This CDR3 contains 14 residues. The germline CDR1 and CDR2 sequences are PRHDT and FYEKMQ (reference sequence). V shed 5 bases, J shed 5 bases, and the junction held 8 bases outside the gene matches. The CDR3, as DNA: TGTGCCAGCAGCCCCGAGGGGGCAAAAACTGAAGCTTTCTTT. Translated, it gives CASSPEGAKTEAFF.

The chain couples TRBV3-1 (or the pseudogene TRBV3-2) to TRBJ1-1; perhaps TRBD1 as D (6 bases). CDR1 is LGHDT, CDR2 YNNKEL, per germline (reference sequence). The CDR3 extends over 12 amino acids. V lost 6 bases to trimming and J lost 6 bases, with 11 bases between them. CDR3 DNA sequence: TGTGCCAGCAGTCTACAGGGAGCTGAAGCTTTCTTT. Translating gives CASSLQGAEAFF.

This clone has only one observation. The V call is TRBV27, the J call TRBJ1-2; a weak D match, TRBD1 (6 bases). Germline V CDR1 and CDR2: MNHEY, SMNVEV (reference sequence). Trimming left V 5 bases short and J 6 bases short, with 19 bases between. This CDR3 has 15 amino acids. CDR3 amino acids: CASSVRTGISDGYTF. CDR3 bases: TGTGCCAGCAGTGTAAGAACAGGGATCTCGGATGGCTACACCTTC.

This chain connects TRBV19 to TRBJ1-5; the D gene is possibly TRBD1 (6 bases). This CDR3 is 13 amino acids long. Trimming cost V 2 bases and J 10 bases, with 12 bases left between them. The V gene's germline CDR1 is LNHDA and CDR2 SQIVND (reference sequence). The CDR3 DNA follows: TGTGCCAGTAGTATAAGGGACATAGGCCCCCAGCATTTT. The encoded protein is CASSIRDIGPQHF.

The J gene is TRBJ2-3, the V gene TRBV5-1, with a weak D call TRBD1 (6 bases). The CDR3 spans 15 residues. Trimming stripped 4 bases from V and 0 bases from J, with 12 bases between. Germline lookup yields CDR1 SGHRS and CDR2 YFSETQ. In DNA, the CDR3 is TGCGCCAGCAGCCCGGACAGCGTTAGCACAGATACGCAGTATTTT. Protein product: CASSPDSVSTDTQYF.

CDR3 region: CASSSRPSGGFEQFF. The CDR3 DNA reads as TGTGCCAGCAGTTCCCGACCTAGCGGGGGGTTTGAGCAGTTCTTC. The chain joins TRBV11-2 to TRBJ2-1; the match to TRBD2 covers 11 bases. With 6 bases clipped from V and 9 bases from J, the junction kept 10 bases outside the gene matches. CDR3 length: 15 amino acids. CDR1 is SGHAT and CDR2 is FQNNGV in the germline V gene.

This chain joins TRBV2 and TRBJ2-7; D is possibly TRBD2 (6 bases). This CDR3 is built from 11 residues. V lost 8 bases, J lost 3 bases, and 8 bases lay in between. Per germline, CDR1 SNHLY and CDR2 FYNNEI. The CDR3 loop is CASWRVYEQYF. The DNA for the CDR3 is TGTGCCAGCTGGAGGGTCTACGAGCAGTACTTC.

This chain uses TRBV6-5 with TRBJ2-3; the D gene is possibly TRBD2 (6 bases). V was pared by 7 bases and J by 3 bases, with 14 bases between. The CDR3 extends over 14 amino acids. Per the germline V gene, CDR1 is MNHEY and CDR2 is SVGAGI. The DNA for the CDR3 is TGTGCCAGCACCCCAGGGCGGGAAACAGATACGCAGTATTTT. It yields the protein CASTPGRETDTQYF.

This chain uses TRBV19 with TRBJ2-2; 11 bases line up with TRBD1. Germline values: CDR1 LNHDA, CDR2 SQIVND (reference sequence). This CDR3 spans 15 amino acids. V trimming: 8 bases; J trimming: 7 bases; junction bases outside the gene matches: 9. The CDR3 loop is CASGHGTGGIGELFF. CDR3 bases: TGTGCCAGTGGACATGGGACAGGGGGTATCGGGGAGCTGTTTTTT.

The chain is built from TRBV27 and TRBJ1-1; D remains ambiguous. CDR1 and CDR2 (germline): MNHEY, SMNVEV (reference sequence). The CDR3 extends over 15 amino acids. V was cut by 2 bases and J by 3 bases, with 13 bases left in between. The CDR3 loop is CASSLEFGEDTEAFF. The CDR3 coding sequence is TGTGCCAGCAGTTTAGAGTTCGGGGAGGACACTGAAGCTTTCTTT.

V gene TRBV28 combines with J gene TRBJ1-6, with D possibly matching TRBD1 (6 bases). Between the trimmed V and J ends, which lost 4 bases and 14 bases, there was a span of 21 bases. The CDR3 consists of 15 residues. Germline CDR1 and CDR2: MDHEN and SYDVKM. CDR3 protein: CASSSQTGFGSTLHF. CDR3 in DNA: TGTGCCAGCAGTTCACAGACAGGTTTTGGGTCCACCCTCCACTTT.

V is TRBV3-1 (or the pseudogene TRBV3-2) and J is TRBJ2-5; 10 bases fit TRBD1. In germline, CDR1 is LGHDT, CDR2 YNNKEL (reference sequence). CDR3 length: 16 residues. Trimming at V came to 1 base and at J to 3 bases, leaving 5 bases not matched to a gene. CDR3 region: CASSQGLGQGEETQYF. DNA of the CDR3: TGTGCCAGCAGCCAAGGATTAGGACAGGGGGAAGAGACCCAGTACTTC.

The rearrangement links TRBV5-1 to TRBJ1-2; a weak D match, TRBD1 (5 bases). V was pared by 4 bases and J by 1 base, with 11 bases between. The CDR3 spans 14 residues. Germline lookup yields CDR1 SGHRS and CDR2 YFSETQ. The CDR3 region has the DNA TGCGCCAGCAGCCCAACGCAGGGTAACTATGGCTACACCTTC. It encodes CASSPTQGNYGYTF.

CDR3 region: CASSLGTRRTQYF. The CDR3 coding sequence is TGTGCCAGCAGCTTAGGGACTAGACGGACCCAGTACTTC. This sequence joins TRBV7-9 and TRBJ2-5; TRBD2 aligns across 7 bases. The CDR3 runs 13 residues. Germline V CDR1 and CDR2: SEHNR, FQNEAQ (reference sequence). With 1 base clipped from V and 7 bases from J, the junction kept 3 bases outside the gene matches.

The chain links TRBV19 to TRBJ2-3; no clear D. Germline lookup yields CDR1 LNHDA and CDR2 SQIVND (reference sequence). Deletions cut 3 bases from V and 5 bases from J, with 18 bases between. The CDR3 extends over 16 amino acids. The CDR3 DNA sequence: TGTGCCAGTAGTATCCAGACCGCTACTATTGGAGATACGCAGTATTTT. It encodes CASSIQTATIGDTQYF. The full variable domain, its missing parts supplied by reference TRBV19 and TRBJ2-3, is DGGITQSPKYLFRKEGQNVTLSCEQNLNHDAMYWYRQDPGQGLRLIYYSQIVNDFQKGDIAEGYSVSREKKESFPLTVTSAQKNPTAFYLCASSIQTATIGDTQYFGPGTRLTVL.

This chain joins TRBV6-2 or TRBV6-3 and TRBJ2-7; 9 nucleotides agree with TRBD1. The CDR3 sequence is 16 residues long. The junction had 9 bases not matched to a gene; V was cut back by 4 bases and J by 2 bases. CDR1 and CDR2 from the germline V gene are MNHEY and SVGEGT. This chain's CDR3 is CASSFRSGTGPYEQYF. The CDR3 bases are TGTGCCAGCAGTTTCCGATCCGGGACAGGGCCCTACGAGCAGTACTTC.

This chain joins TRBV10-2 and TRBJ1-1, with no clear D. In germline, CDR1 is WSHSY, CDR2 SAAADI. The CDR3 is made up of 14 amino acids. Trimming removed 4 bases at V and 2 bases at J, with 11 bases between. CDR3 bases: TGCGCCAGCAGTGGGAGACCTTTTAACACTGAAGCTTTCTTT. Translating it yields CASSGRPFNTEAFF.

The chain uses TRBV12-3 or TRBV12-4 and TRBJ2-7; D is perhaps TRBD1 (5 bases). The CDR3 is made up of 12 amino acids. V lost 4 bases, J lost 7 bases, and 11 bases lay in between. The CDR3 DNA is TGTGCCAGCAGTTGGGGCGGTCAAGAGCAGTACTTC. Translation: CASSWGGQEQYF.

This chain links TRBV12-3 or TRBV12-4 with TRBJ1-1; D is possibly TRBD1 (5 bases). The CDR3 has 12 amino acids. Trimming removed 4 bases at V and 8 bases at J, with 11 bases between. The CDR3 DNA reads as TGTGCCAGCAGTTATTGGCAGGGAGAAGCTTTCTTT. It codes for CASSYWQGEAFF.

The V gene is TRBV12-3 or TRBV12-4, the J gene TRBJ1-2; a possible D gene is TRBD1 (5 bases). This CDR3 contains 13 residues. Between the trimmed V and J ends, which lost 7 bases and 4 bases, there was a span of 13 bases. Written as DNA, the CDR3 is TGTGCCAGCACTCCCCGAACAGGCTATGGCTACACCTTC. Protein: CASTPRTGYGYTF.

This sequence joins TRBV3-1 (or the pseudogene TRBV3-2) and TRBJ1-1; no reliable D call. The germline V gene has CDR1 LGHDT and CDR2 YNNKEL (reference sequence). The CDR3 has 14 amino acids. Trimming pared 2 bases from V and 0 bases from J, leaving 7 bases between. This CDR3 is CASSQTAMNTEAFF. In nucleotides, the CDR3 is TGTGCCAGCAGCCAAACAGCTATGAACACTGAAGCTTTCTTT.

This clone was recorded once. This chain connects TRBV6-5 to TRBJ2-2; 9 bases fit TRBD2. The germline V gene encodes CDR1 MNHEY and CDR2 SVGAGI. With 6 bases clipped from V and 10 bases from J, the junction kept 6 bases outside the gene matches. The CDR3 length is 13 residues. The CDR3 DNA is TGTGCCAGCAGAAATAGCGGGGGCGAGGAGCTGTTTTTT. Amino acids: CASRNSGGEELFF.

V is TRBV5-1 and J is TRBJ2-7; 9 nucleotides agree with TRBD1. V was pared by 2 bases and J by 0 bases, with 9 bases of the junction left unmatched. Germline lookup yields CDR1 SGHRS and CDR2 YFSETQ. This CDR3 comprises 17 residues. CDR3 sequence (DNA): TGCGCCAGCAGCTTCAACTCCGGGACAGGGTACTCCTACGAGCAGTACTTC. As protein: CASSFNSGTGYSYEQYF.